Below, 29 T cell receptor beta chains from the same sample are listed, as sequenced in a study of blood T cell repertoires in COVID-19 (TCRdb year 2020). The library was made by the immunoSEQ multiplex PCR assay. TCRdb took over this immuneACCESS table, retaining in-frame rearrangements with V and J assigned. Such tables are incomplete; in checked studies, under half of the missing clones stem from an unresolved V gene, and the remainder is unexplained. For this sample there are under 200,000 clones; 80% appear just once. The ten largest clones capture around 3.7% of the sample. Specimen: PBMCs or T cells enriched from blood (not recorded which). These receptors originate from a woman in her fifties or sixties who had recovered from COVID-19.

The V and J genes are TRBV18 and TRBJ1-1, with TRBD1 matching over 8 bases. The germline V gene encodes CDR1 KGHSH and CDR2 LQKENI. CDR3 length equals 15 residues. With V trimmed by 3 bases and J by 1 base, 4 bases remained unmatched. The CDR3 spells CASSPQGAGNTEAFF. The CDR3 DNA sequence: TGTGCCAGCTCACCGCAGGGGGCTGGGAACACTGAAGCTTTCTTT.

The CDR3 protein is CASGGEGNTEAFF. The CDR3 bases are TGCGCCAGCGGTGGGGAGGGGAACACTGAAGCTTTCTTT. V gene TRBV5-1 combines with J gene TRBJ1-1; D is ambiguous. This CDR3 has 13 residues. Between the trimmed V and J ends, which lost 7 bases and 1 base, there was a span of 11 bases. Germline CDR1 is SGHRS and CDR2 is YFSETQ.

The chain uses TRBV19 and TRBJ2-7, with TRBD2 matching over 11 bases. Per germline, CDR1 LNHDA and CDR2 SQIVND (reference sequence). J lost 3 bases, V lost 5 bases, and 3 bases had no gene match. This CDR3 has 14 amino acids. This CDR3 reads CASSPGTSGYEQYF. The CDR3 coding sequence is TGTGCCAGTAGTCCCGGGACTAGCGGCTACGAGCAGTACTTC.

V gene TRBV5-5 combines with J gene TRBJ1-4; D is undetermined. CDR1 is SGHKS and CDR2 is YYEKEE in the germline V gene (reference sequence). The V end lost 5 bases, the J end lost 0 bases, and 14 bases lay between the germline ends. This CDR3 is 16 amino acids long. Here the CDR3 reads CASSRKHGTTNEKLFF. CDR3 DNA: TGTGCCAGCAGTAGAAAGCACGGGACAACTAATGAAAAACTGTTTTTT. The whole variable domain, filled in from reference TRBV5-5 and TRBJ1-4, reads DAGVTQSPTHLIKTRGQQVTLRCSPISGHKSVSWYQQVLGQGPQFIFQYYEKEERGRGNFPDRFSARQFPNYSSELNVNALLLGDSALYLCASSRKHGTTNEKLFFGSGTQLSVL.

The sample holds one count of this clone. The chain carries TRBV7-8 and TRBJ1-4; TRBD1 agrees at 9 bases. Per germline, CDR1 SGHVS and CDR2 FQNEAQ. The length of the CDR3 is 14 residues. After removal of 4 bases from V and 7 bases from J, the junction contained 4 bases not matched to a gene. This chain's CDR3 is CASSYTGGGEKLFF. The DNA of the CDR3 is TGTGCCAGCAGCTACACAGGGGGCGGTGAAAAACTGTTTTTT. Filled out from reference TRBV7-8 and TRBJ1-4, the complete variable domain reads GAGVSQSPRYKVAKRGQDVALRCDPISGHVSLFWYQQALGQGPEFLTYFQNEAQLDKSGLPSDRFFAERPEGSVSTLKIQRTQQEDSAVYLCASSYTGGGEKLFFGSGTQLSVL.

Only a few counts were recorded for this clone. This chain joins TRBV21-1 and TRBJ2-2; the table's D call of TRBD1 was not tested on the DNA. TRBV21-1 is noted as a pseudogene. The CDR3 loop spans 18 amino acids. The CDR3 is CASSKVWSARGDTGELFF. The CDR3 DNA reads as TGTGCCAGCAGCAAAGTTTGGTCAGCCAGGGGGGACACCGGGGAGCTGTTTTTT.

V is TRBV18 and J is TRBJ1-6; D may be TRBD1 (5 bases). CDR3 length equals 16 residues. The germline V and J ends were trimmed by 0 bases and 9 bases, with 15 bases remaining between them. Germline CDR1 reads KGHSH; CDR2 reads LQKENI. The CDR3 nucleotides are TGTGCCAGCTCACCACCGGGGGAGGCCGTGGCTTCACCCCTCCACTTT. Its translation: CASSPPGEAVASPLHF.

The chain uses TRBV7-6 and TRBJ2-2, with a tentative D call TRBD2 (5 bases). V dropped 5 bases and J dropped 6 bases, with 10 bases sitting between them. This CDR3 is built from 13 residues. The germline gives CDR1 SGHVS, CDR2 FNYEAQ. The CDR3 bases are TGTGCCAGCAGCCTAACAGCGGCCGGGGAGCTGTTTTTT. Amino acid sequence: CASSLTAAGELFF. The entire variable domain, with the rest obtained from reference TRBV7-6 and TRBJ2-2, is as follows: GAGVSQSPRYKVTKRGQDVALRCDPISGHVSLYWYRQALGQGPEFLTYFNYEAQQDKSGLPNDRFSAERPEGSISTLTIQRTEQRDSAMYRCASSLTAAGELFFGEGSRLTVL.

The genes are TRBV15 and TRBJ1-1; D gene ambiguous. The CDR3 has 13 residues. Germline V gene sequence: CDR1 LNHNV, CDR2 YYDKDF (reference sequence). The V and J ends lost 6 bases and 1 base respectively, with 9 bases between them. The CDR3 loop reads CATRSEENTEAFF. The CDR3 nucleotides are TGTGCCACCAGGTCAGAAGAGAACACTGAAGCTTTCTTT.

The gene calls are TRBV6-1 and TRBJ1-1; D may be TRBD1 (5 bases). The germline V gene has CDR1 MNHNS and CDR2 SASEGT. V lost 3 bases, J lost 0 bases, and 14 bases lay in between. This CDR3 is built from 16 residues. The CDR3 is CASSDYGRVMNTEAFF. The DNA of the CDR3 is TGTGCCAGCAGTGATTACGGCAGGGTAATGAACACTGAAGCTTTCTTT.

The gene calls are TRBV9 and TRBJ2-1; weak D call: TRBD1 (6 bases). The germline V and J ends were trimmed by 4 bases and 3 bases, with 11 bases remaining between them. Germline V gene sequence: CDR1 SGDLS, CDR2 YYNGEE. This CDR3 has 14 residues. DNA of the CDR3: TGTGCCAGCAGCTCCACGGACAGCTACAATGAGCAGTTCTTC. Translating gives CASSSTDSYNEQFF.

The chain joins TRBV5-1 to TRBJ2-6; D may be TRBD1 (6 bases). Germline CDR1 is SGHRS and CDR2 is YFSETQ. V lost 0 bases to trimming and J lost 0 bases, with 13 bases between them. The CDR3 is made up of 18 amino acids. CDR3 in amino acids: CASSLAGVYNSGANVLTF. CDR3 sequence (DNA): TGCGCCAGCAGCTTGGCAGGGGTCTATAACTCTGGGGCCAACGTCCTGACTTTC.

This sequence joins TRBV5-1 and TRBJ1-1, with D unresolved. V shed 1 base and J shed 1 base, with 14 bases lying between them. Germline CDR1 and CDR2: SGHRS and YFSETQ. This CDR3 comprises 16 residues. CDR3 sequence: CASSLNLAGRNTEAFF. The CDR3 DNA reads TGCGCCAGCAGCTTGAACCTAGCCGGGAGGAACACTGAAGCTTTCTTT. Full variable domain (missing parts from reference TRBV5-1 and TRBJ1-1): KAGVTQTPRYLIKTRGQQVTLSCSPISGHRSVSWYQQTPGQGLQFLFEYFSETQRNKGNFPGRFSGRQFSNSRSEMNVSTLELGDSALYLCASSLNLAGRNTEAFFGQGTRLTVV.

There are a few counts of this clone. This sequence joins TRBV5-1 and TRBJ1-4; possible D gene TRBD1, 6 bases. The germline gives CDR1 SGHRS, CDR2 YFSETQ. Trimming stripped 6 bases from V and 4 bases from J, with 13 bases between. The CDR3 totals 14 residues. The CDR3 loop is CASTKQGNNEKLFF. The CDR3 DNA follows: TGCGCCAGCACAAAACAGGGAAATAATGAAAAACTGTTTTTT.

This sequence joins TRBV9 and TRBJ1-1; D is unresolved. CDR1 and CDR2 (germline): SGDLS, YYNGEE. The CDR3 sequence is 12 residues long. V gave up 2 bases and J gave up 5 bases, with 7 bases separating them. CDR3 sequence: CASSVIRTEAFF. CDR3 coding DNA: TGTGCCAGCAGCGTCATCAGAACTGAAGCTTTCTTT.

The genes are TRBV12-5 and TRBJ2-5; TRBD2 aligns across 14 bases. V shed 4 bases and J 2 bases; nucleotides not matched to a gene: 12. Germline V gives CDR1 LGHNT, CDR2 FRNRAP. CDR3 length equals 19 residues. CDR3 sequence reads: CASGYTPGTSGGNQETQYF. The CDR3 region has the DNA TGTGCTAGTGGTTACACCCCCGGGACTAGCGGGGGAAATCAAGAGACCCAGTACTTC.

The chain combines TRBV20-1 with TRBJ2-7, with TRBD1 as a possible D gene (6 bases). CDR1 is DFQATT and CDR2 is SNEGSKA in the germline V gene (reference sequence). V dropped 6 bases and J dropped 4 bases, with 10 bases sitting between them. The CDR3 runs to 11 residues. The CDR3 sequence: CSAVDRYEQYF. CDR3 in DNA: TGCAGTGCGGTTGACAGGTACGAGCAGTACTTC.

For the CDR3, the DNA is TGTGCCAGCAGCCGCGAGACTGAAGCTTTCTTT. Its protein product is CASSRETEAFF. The chain carries TRBV14 and TRBJ1-1, with unresolved D. This CDR3 is built from 11 residues. The ends were cut back, 4 bases at V and 5 bases at J, with 5 bases in the middle. CDR1 and CDR2 (germline): SGHDN, FVKESK.

V and J are TRBV19 and TRBJ2-3; the D gene is possibly TRBD2 (5 bases). In germline, CDR1 is LNHDA, CDR2 SQIVND (reference sequence). Trimming left V 3 bases short and J 3 bases short, with 13 bases between. This CDR3 is 15 amino acids long. The CDR3 protein is CASSIWAAETDTQYF. The CDR3 region has the DNA TGTGCCAGTAGTATCTGGGCAGCGGAGACAGATACGCAGTATTTT.

This sequence joins TRBV29-1 and TRBJ1-5; TRBD1 matches 9 bases. The germline V gene has CDR1 SQVTM and CDR2 ANQGSEA. There are 13 residues in the CDR3. V dropped 5 bases and J dropped 4; count of bases not matched to a gene: 3. CDR3 sequence: CSVLTGGNQPQHF. The CDR3, as DNA: TGCAGCGTTCTGACAGGGGGGAATCAGCCCCAGCATTTT.

The V gene is TRBV6-5, the J gene TRBJ2-7; D might be TRBD2 (5 bases). Looked up from germline, CDR1 is MNHEY and CDR2 is SVGAGI. The CDR3 loop spans 14 amino acids. Trimming removed 9 bases at V and 0 bases at J, with 15 bases between. This chain's CDR3 is CARFGNGHSYEQYF. The CDR3 nucleotides read TGTGCCAGATTCGGGAACGGCCACTCCTACGAGCAGTACTTC.

The chain couples TRBV18 to TRBJ2-3, with D possibly matching TRBD1 (6 bases). There are 15 residues in the CDR3. Germline-derived CDR1 and CDR2 are KGHSH and LQKENI. Trimming removed 2 bases at V and 2 bases at J, with 11 bases between. CDR3 in amino acids: CASSPNGQPTDTQYF. Written as DNA, the CDR3 is TGTGCCAGCTCACCAAACGGACAGCCCACAGATACGCAGTATTTT.

This chain links TRBV5-1 with TRBJ2-3, with 8 nucleotides matching TRBD2. The CDR3 is 17 amino acids. Germline CDR1 SGHRS, CDR2 YFSETQ. V was pared by 3 bases and J by 4 bases, with 13 bases of the junction left unmatched. The CDR3 nucleotides are TGCGCCAGCAGCTCCCCCCCCAGCGGGGGTCTCTCAGATACGCAGTATTTT. Amino acid sequence: CASSSPPSGGLSDTQYF.

The J gene is TRBJ1-4, the V gene TRBV19, with TRBD1 identical over 7 bases. The CDR3 runs 16 residues. V lost 5 bases to trimming and J lost 2 bases; unmatched junction nucleotides: 8. Germline values: CDR1 LNHDA, CDR2 SQIVND (reference sequence). CDR3 nucleotides: TGTGCCAGTAGTGTCGGACAGGCCAGGACTAATGAAAAACTGTTTTTT. This codes for CASSVGQARTNEKLFF. Together with reference TRBV19 and TRBJ1-4, the CDR3 gives the full variable domain: DGGITQSPKYLFRKEGQNVTLSCEQNLNHDAMYWYRQDPGQGLRLIYYSQIVNDFQKGDIAEGYSVSREKKESFPLTVTSAQKNPTAFYLCASSVGQARTNEKLFFGSGTQLSVL.

This clone is a singleton in its sample. J is TRBJ2-7 and V is TRBV7-9; 9 bases map to TRBD2. Germline trimming cut 1 base from V and 4 bases from J; bases unmatched to any gene: 5. The CDR3 totals 15 residues. Germline loops: CDR1 SEHNR, CDR2 FQNEAQ (reference sequence). In DNA, the CDR3 is TGTGCCAGCAGCTTAGTTCGCGGGGGGGCTTACGAGCAGTACTTC. It encodes CASSLVRGGAYEQYF.

The J gene is TRBJ1-6, the V gene TRBV11-2; 7 nucleotides agree with TRBD1. The CDR3 spans 15 residues. Trimming at V came to 5 bases and at J to 6 bases, leaving 7 bases not matched to a gene. CDR1 and CDR2 from the germline V gene are SGHAT and FQNNGV. The CDR3 loop reads CASSDDRATNSPLHF. CDR3 DNA: TGTGCCAGCAGCGACGACAGGGCTACTAATTCACCCCTCCACTTT.

This clone has only one observation. The V and J genes are TRBV19 and TRBJ1-2, with 10 bases matching TRBD1. This CDR3 spans 17 amino acids. Germline CDR1 reads LNHDA; CDR2 reads SQIVND (reference sequence). Losses at the gene ends were 5 bases for V and 4 bases for J; bases not matched to a gene: 13. For the CDR3, the DNA is TGTGCCAGTAGTCCTTGGGGACAGGGGCATTCCACCTATGGCTACACCTTC. It is translated as CASSPWGQGHSTYGYTF. Filled out from reference TRBV19 and TRBJ1-2, the complete variable domain reads DGGITQSPKYLFRKEGQNVTLSCEQNLNHDAMYWYRQDPGQGLRLIYYSQIVNDFQKGDIAEGYSVSREKKESFPLTVTSAQKNPTAFYLCASSPWGQGHSTYGYTFGSGTRLTVV.

This clone was observed a few times. V and J are TRBV10-3 and TRBJ1-1; D possibly corresponds to TRBD1 (5 bases). V lost 0 bases and J 3 bases, leaving 5 bases between the germline ends. This CDR3 region has 13 residues. From germline, CDR1 is ENHRY and CDR2 SYGVKD. Here the CDR3 reads CAISESGDTEAFF. The CDR3 region has the DNA TGTGCCATCAGTGAGTCAGGGGACACTGAAGCTTTCTTT.

The chain uses TRBV7-7 and TRBJ2-5, with 8 bases matching TRBD1. The CDR3 length is 15 residues. Losses at the gene ends were 3 bases for V and 1 base for J; bases not matched to a gene: 4. CDR1 is SSHAT and CDR2 is FNYEAQ in the germline V gene (reference sequence). The chain's CDR3 is CASSFGTGRQETQYF. DNA for the CDR3: TGTGCCAGCAGCTTCGGGACAGGACGCCAAGAGACCCAGTACTTC.